These 8 T cell receptor beta chains came from one sample sequenced in a study of vaccination and CD4 T cells after COVID-19. No antigens are known for them. Treatment specified: roughly nine-day PBMC culture with coronavirus spike peptide pools or control peptides (ViraFEST assay). Sequence data for DNA of cultured CD4+ T cells were generated by the Oncomine TCR Beta short-read assay. A single record per CDR3 protein comes from TCRdb applying MiXCR to the PCR reads. Found here are 9,000 to 15,000 distinct CDR3 sequences, approximately 60% of them singletons; the top ten hold roughly 14%. Sequencing input: CD4+ T cells from blood, cultured in vitro. These receptors were obtained from a human donor who had recovered from COVID-19.

This clonotype showed up just once. V and J are TRBV4-3 and TRBJ1-2; TRBD1 aligns across 11 bases. There are 15 residues in the CDR3. Germline-derived CDR1 and CDR2 are LGHNA and YSLEER. Unmatched junction bases numbered 5, after V lost 4 bases and J lost 4 bases. CDR3 protein: CASSPQGTGGYGYTF. For the CDR3, the DNA is TGCGCCAGCAGCCCCCAAGGGACAGGGGGCTATGGCTACACCTTC.

The chain uses TRBV7-9 and TRBJ2-7; 7 bases fit TRBD1. After removal of 4 bases from V and 3 bases from J, the junction contained 9 bases not matched to a gene. Germline V gives CDR1 SEHNR, CDR2 FQNEAQ (reference sequence). The CDR3 covers 15 residues. The CDR3 nucleotides read TGTGCCAGCAGCTGGGGACAGTCCCCCAACTACGAGCAGTACTTC. Encoded protein: CASSWGQSPNYEQYF.

The gene calls are TRBV6-2 or TRBV6-3 and TRBJ2-5, with a tentative D call TRBD2 (5 bases). The germline V gene encodes CDR1 MNHEY and CDR2 SVGEGT. This CDR3 has 12 residues. The V gene lost 7 bases and the J gene lost 5 bases, with 11 bases spanning the gap. CDR3 loop: CASTDFPETQYF. In DNA form, the CDR3 reads TGTGCCAGCACGGACTTCCCGGAGACCCAGTACTTC.

The chain joins TRBV28 to TRBJ2-2; TRBD1 matches 8 bases. The CDR3 consists of 15 residues. CDR1 MDHEN and CDR2 SYDVKM come from the germline V gene. V dropped 6 bases and J dropped 4; count of bases not matched to a gene: 7. CDR3 in amino acids: CASSDRGLFTGELFF. For the CDR3, the DNA is TGTGCCAGCAGCGACAGGGGTCTATTCACCGGGGAGCTGTTTTTT.

Within the sample, this clonotype is medium-sized (0.01 to 0.1%). V is TRBV11-2 and J is TRBJ2-7, with 7 bases that match TRBD2. The CDR3 covers 14 residues. CDR1 and CDR2 from the germline V gene are SGHAT and FQNNGV. Germline trimming cut 3 bases from V and 3 bases from J; bases unmatched to any gene: 5. The CDR3 reads CASSLAGANYEQYF. The CDR3 DNA sequence: TGTGCCAGCAGCTTGGCGGGAGCTAACTACGAGCAGTACTTC.

The V call is TRBV7-9, the J call TRBJ1-2; D not certain. Trimming left V 8 bases short and J 1 base short, with 11 bases between. Germline V gene sequence: CDR1 SEHNR, CDR2 FQNEAQ (reference sequence). CDR3 length: 13 residues. The CDR3 sequence is CASRAPDNYGYTF. The CDR3 bases are TGTGCCAGCCGAGCGCCTGATAACTATGGCTACACCTTC. Full variable domain (missing parts from reference TRBV7-9 and TRBJ1-2): DTGVSQNPRHKITKRGQNVTFRCDPISEHNRLYWYRQTLGQGPEFLTYFQNEAQLEKSRLLSDRFSAERPKGSFSTLEIQRTEQGDSAMYLCASRAPDNYGYTFGSGTRLTVV.

In DNA, the CDR3 is TGTGCCAGCAGTGGACGGACTAGCGGGAGAATATACGAGCAGTACTTC. It specifies CASSGRTSGRIYEQYF. V usage is TRBV6-1 and J usage is TRBJ2-7, with 13 positions matching TRBD2. The CDR3 is 16 amino acids. The V gene's germline CDR1 is MNHNS and CDR2 SASEGT. The V segment lost 4 bases and the J segment 4 bases; nucleotides outside the gene matches: 7.

V gene TRBV7-9 combines with J gene TRBJ2-7, with no clear D. Per germline, CDR1 SEHNR and CDR2 FQNEAQ (reference sequence). V lost 5 bases, J lost 5 bases, and 19 bases lay in between. The CDR3 sequence is 15 residues long. In DNA, the CDR3 is TGTGCCAGCAGCACCTCGTATTTACGGGTCAACGAGCAGTACTTC. It codes for CASSTSYLRVNEQYF.